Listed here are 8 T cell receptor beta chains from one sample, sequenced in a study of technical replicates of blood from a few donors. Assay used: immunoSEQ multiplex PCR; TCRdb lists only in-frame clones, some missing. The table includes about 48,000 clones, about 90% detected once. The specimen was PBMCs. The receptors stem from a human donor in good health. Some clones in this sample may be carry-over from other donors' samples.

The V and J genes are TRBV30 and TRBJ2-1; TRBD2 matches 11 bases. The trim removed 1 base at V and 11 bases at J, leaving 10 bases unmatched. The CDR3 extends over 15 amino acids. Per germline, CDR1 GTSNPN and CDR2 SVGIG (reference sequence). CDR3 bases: TGTGCCTGGAGTGGAAGCCGCTCTAGCGGGGGGCAGCAGTTCTTC. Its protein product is CAWSGSRSSGGQQFF.

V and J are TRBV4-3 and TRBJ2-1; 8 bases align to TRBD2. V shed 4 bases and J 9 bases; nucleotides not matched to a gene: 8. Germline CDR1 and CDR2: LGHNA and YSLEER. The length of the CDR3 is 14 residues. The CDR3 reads CASSPGGHGGEQFF. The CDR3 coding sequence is TGCGCCAGCAGCCCGGGGGGGCATGGGGGTGAGCAGTTCTTC.

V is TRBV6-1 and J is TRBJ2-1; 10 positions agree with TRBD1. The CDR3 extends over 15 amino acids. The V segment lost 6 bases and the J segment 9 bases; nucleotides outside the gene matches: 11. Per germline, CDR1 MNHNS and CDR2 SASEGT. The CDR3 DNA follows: TGTGCCAGCAGAGCGACCGGGACAGGGGTAGGTGAGCAGTTCTTC. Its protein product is CASRATGTGVGEQFF.

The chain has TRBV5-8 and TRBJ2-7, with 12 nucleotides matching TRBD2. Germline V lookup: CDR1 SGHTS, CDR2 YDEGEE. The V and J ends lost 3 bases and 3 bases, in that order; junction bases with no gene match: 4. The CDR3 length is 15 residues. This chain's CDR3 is CASSSRTSGVYEQYF. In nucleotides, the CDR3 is TGTGCCAGCAGCTCCAGGACTAGCGGGGTCTACGAGCAGTACTTC.

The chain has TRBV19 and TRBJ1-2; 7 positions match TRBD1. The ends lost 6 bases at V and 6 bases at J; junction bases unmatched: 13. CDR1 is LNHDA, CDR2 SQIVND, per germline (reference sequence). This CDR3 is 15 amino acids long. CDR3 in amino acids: CASSNMTGILDGYTF. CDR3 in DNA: TGTGCCAGTAGCAACATGACAGGGATCTTGGATGGCTACACCTTC.

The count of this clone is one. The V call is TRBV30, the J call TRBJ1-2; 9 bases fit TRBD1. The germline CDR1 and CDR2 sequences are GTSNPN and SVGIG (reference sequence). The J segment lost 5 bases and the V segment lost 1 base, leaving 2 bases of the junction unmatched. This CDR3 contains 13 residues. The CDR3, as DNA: TGTGCCTGGAGTGCGACAGGGGGGTATGGCTACACCTTC. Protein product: CAWSATGGYGYTF.

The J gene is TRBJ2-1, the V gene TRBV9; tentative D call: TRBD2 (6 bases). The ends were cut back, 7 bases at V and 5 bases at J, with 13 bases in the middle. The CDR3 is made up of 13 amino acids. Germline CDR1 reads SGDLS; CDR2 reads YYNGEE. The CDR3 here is CASGGRHHNEQFF. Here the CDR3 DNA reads TGTGCCAGCGGGGGGAGGCACCACAATGAGCAGTTCTTC. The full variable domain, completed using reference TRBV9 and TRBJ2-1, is DSGVTQTPKHLITATGQRVTLRCSPRSGDLSVYWYQQSLDQGLQFLIQYYNGEERAKGNILERFSAQQFPDLHSELNLSSLELGDSALYFCASGGRHHNEQFFGPGTRLTVL.

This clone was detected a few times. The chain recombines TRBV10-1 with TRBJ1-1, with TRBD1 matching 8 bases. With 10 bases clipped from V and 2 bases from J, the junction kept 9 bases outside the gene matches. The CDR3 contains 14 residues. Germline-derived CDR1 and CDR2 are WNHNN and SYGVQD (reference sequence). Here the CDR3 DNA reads TGCGCCACCATGGTCCAGGGGGCTAACACTGAAGCTTTCTTT. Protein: CATMVQGANTEAFF.